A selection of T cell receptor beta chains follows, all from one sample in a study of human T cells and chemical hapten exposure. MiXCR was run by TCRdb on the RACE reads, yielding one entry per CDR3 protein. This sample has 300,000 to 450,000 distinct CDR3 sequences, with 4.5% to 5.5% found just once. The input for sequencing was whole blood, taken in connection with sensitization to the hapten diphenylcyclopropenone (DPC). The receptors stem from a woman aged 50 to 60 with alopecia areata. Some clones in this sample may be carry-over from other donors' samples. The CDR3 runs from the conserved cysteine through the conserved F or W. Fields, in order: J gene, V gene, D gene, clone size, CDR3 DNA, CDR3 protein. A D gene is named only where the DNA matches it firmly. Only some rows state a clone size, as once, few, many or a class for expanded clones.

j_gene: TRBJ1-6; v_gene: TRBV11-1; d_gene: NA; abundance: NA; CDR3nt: TGTGCCAGCAGCTTACCGGGTAGGGGTAATTCACCCCTCCACTTT; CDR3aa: CASSLPGRGNSPLHF
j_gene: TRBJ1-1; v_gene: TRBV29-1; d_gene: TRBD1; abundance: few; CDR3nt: TGCAGCGTTTCACGGACAGGGAAGAACACTGAAGCTTTCTTT; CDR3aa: CSVSRTGKNTEAFF
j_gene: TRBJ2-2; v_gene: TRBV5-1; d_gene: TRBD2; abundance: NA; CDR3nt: TGCGCCAGCAGCTTGGATTCTAGCGGGTCGAACACCGGGGAGCTGTTTTTT; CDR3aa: CASSLDSSGSNTGELFF
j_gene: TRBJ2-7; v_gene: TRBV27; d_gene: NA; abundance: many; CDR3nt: TGTGCCAGCAGTTTCTCCGGACCGGCGTACGAGCAGTACTTC; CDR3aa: CASSFSGPAYEQYF
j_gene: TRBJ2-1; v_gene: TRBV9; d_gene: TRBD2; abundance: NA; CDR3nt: TGTGCCAGCAGCGTCCTAGCTAGCGGGGGGGTTAACAATGAGCAGTTCTTC; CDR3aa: CASSVLASGGVNNEQFF
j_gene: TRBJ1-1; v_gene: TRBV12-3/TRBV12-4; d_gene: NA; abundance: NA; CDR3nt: TGTGCCAGCAGTGTTTCGGAGGGAGGCACTGAAGCTTTCTTT; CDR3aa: CASSVSEGGTEAFF
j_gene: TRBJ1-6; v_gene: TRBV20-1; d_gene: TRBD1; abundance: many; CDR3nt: TGCAGTGCTATGGGACAGGGGGCAAGGTATAATTCACCCCTCCACTTT; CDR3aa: CSAMGQGARYNSPLHF
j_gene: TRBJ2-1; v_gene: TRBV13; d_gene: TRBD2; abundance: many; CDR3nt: TGTGCCAGCAGCTTACAGGGACTACTCAATGAGCAGTTCTTC; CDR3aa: CASSLQGLLNEQFF
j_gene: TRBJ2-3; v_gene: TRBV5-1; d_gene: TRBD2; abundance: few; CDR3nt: TGCGCCAGCGCCCCGGGAAGCGGGGGGACTGATACGCAGTATTTT; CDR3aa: CASAPGSGGTDTQYF
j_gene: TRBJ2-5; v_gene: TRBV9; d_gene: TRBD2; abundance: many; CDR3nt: TGTGCCAGCAGCGTAGCTAGCGGGGGGTCCCCGTACCAAGAGACCCAGTACTTC; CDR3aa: CASSVASGGSPYQETQYF
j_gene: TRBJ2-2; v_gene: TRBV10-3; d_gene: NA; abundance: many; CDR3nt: TGTGCCATCAGCGGCAGGGGGAACACCGGGGAGCTGTTTTTT; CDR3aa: CAISGRGNTGELFF
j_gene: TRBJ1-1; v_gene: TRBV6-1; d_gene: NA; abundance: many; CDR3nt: TGTGCCAGCAGTGTCAAGGGGAACACTGAAGCTTTCTTT; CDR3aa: CASSVKGNTEAFF
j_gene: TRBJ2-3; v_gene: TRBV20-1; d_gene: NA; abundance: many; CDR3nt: TGCAGTGCTAGAGATCCCCAGGGGTCCGGCACAGATACGCAGTATTTT; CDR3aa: CSARDPQGSGTDTQYF
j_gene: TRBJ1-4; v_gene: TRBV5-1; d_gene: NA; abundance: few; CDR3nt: TGCGCCAGCAGCGCTCTACAGGGCTCTAGGGAAAAACTGTTTTTT; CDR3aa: CASSALQGSREKLFF
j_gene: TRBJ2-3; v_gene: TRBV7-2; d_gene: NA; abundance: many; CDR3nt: TGTGCCAGCAGCTGGGGGGACAGCAGCACAGATACGCAGTATTTT; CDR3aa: CASSWGDSSTDTQYF
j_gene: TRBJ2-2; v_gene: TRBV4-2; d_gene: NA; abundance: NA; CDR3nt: TGTGCCAGCAGCCAGGAAGGGCAGCTGTTTTTT; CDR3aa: CASSQEGQLFF
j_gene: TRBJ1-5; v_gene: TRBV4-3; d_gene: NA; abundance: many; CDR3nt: TGCGCCAGCAGCCAAGATCTCGAGGGGTTTCAGCCCCAGCATTTT; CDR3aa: CASSQDLEGFQPQHF
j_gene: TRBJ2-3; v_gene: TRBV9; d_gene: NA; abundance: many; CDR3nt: TGTGCCAGCAGCGTAGCTATGCCAGGGGAGGGAACAGATACGCAGTATTTT; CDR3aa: CASSVAMPGEGTDTQYF
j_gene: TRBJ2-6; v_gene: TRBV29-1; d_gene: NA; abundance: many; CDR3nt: TGCAGCGTTGGACGTTCCGGGGCCAACGTCCTGACTTTC; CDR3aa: CSVGRSGANVLTF
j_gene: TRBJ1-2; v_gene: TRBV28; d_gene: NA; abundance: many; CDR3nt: TGTGCCAGCAGTTTACATACTAACTATGGCTACACCTTC; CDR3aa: CASSLHTNYGYTF
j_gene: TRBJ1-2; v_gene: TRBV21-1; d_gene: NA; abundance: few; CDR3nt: TGTGCCAGCAGCCTTGTATGGACAGGGCACTATGGCTACACCTTC; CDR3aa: CASSLVWTGHYGYTF
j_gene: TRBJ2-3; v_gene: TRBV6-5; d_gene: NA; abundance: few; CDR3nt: TGTGCCAGCAGCCCCGGAGTTTCCGCATCAGATACGCAGTATTTT; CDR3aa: CASSPGVSASDTQYF
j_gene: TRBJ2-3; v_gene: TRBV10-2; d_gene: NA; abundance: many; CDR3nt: TGCGCCAGCAGCCCGTCTTCTTCAGCAGATACGCAGTATTTT; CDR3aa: CASSPSSSADTQYF
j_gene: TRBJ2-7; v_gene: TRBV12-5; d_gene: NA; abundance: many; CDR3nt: TGTGCTAGTGGTTTGGTGGAGGATGGGACCATTGGGATTTCCGAGCAGTACTTC; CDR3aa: CASGLVEDGTIGISEQYF
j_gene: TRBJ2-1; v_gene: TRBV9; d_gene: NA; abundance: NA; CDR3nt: TGTGCCAGCAGCGTGGGGACTGTAGAGCAGTTCTTC; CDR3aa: CASSVGTVEQFF
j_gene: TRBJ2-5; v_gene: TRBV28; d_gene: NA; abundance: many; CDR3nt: TGTGCCAGCAGTCCTCTTAAGGAGACCCAGTACTTC; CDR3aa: CASSPLKETQYF
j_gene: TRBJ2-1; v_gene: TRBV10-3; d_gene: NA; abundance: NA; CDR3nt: TGTGCCATCAGTGAATTCGGAGATGAGCAGTTCTTC; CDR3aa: CAISEFGDEQFF
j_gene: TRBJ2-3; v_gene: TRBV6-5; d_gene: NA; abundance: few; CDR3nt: TGTGCCTCCGGGCCTTCCGACACAGATACGCAGTATTTT; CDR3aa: CASGPSDTDTQYF
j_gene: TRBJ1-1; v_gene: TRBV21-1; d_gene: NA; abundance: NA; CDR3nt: TGTGCCAGCAGCAAGACAGGGGCGAACACTGAAGCTTTCTTT; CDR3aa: CASSKTGANTEAFF
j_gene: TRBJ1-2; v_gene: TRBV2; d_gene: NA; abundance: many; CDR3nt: TGTGCCAGCAGATCCCCCCCTGACTATGGCTACACCTTC; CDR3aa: CASRSPPDYGYTF
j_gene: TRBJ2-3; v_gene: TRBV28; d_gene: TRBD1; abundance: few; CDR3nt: TGTGCCAGCAGTCTCCAGACCTGGGGGACAGGGGTCGCAGATACGCAGTATTTT; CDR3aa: CASSLQTWGTGVADTQYF
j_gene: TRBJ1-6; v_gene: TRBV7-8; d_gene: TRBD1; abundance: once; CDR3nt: TGTGCCAGCACCGCCGGGACAGGGGTGGCACCCCTCCACTTT; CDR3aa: CASTAGTGVAPLHF
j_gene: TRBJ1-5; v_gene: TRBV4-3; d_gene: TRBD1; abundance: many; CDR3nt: TGCGCCAGCAGCCAAGATCTCCAGGGGGCGAGCAATCAGCCCCAGCATTTT; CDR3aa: CASSQDLQGASNQPQHF
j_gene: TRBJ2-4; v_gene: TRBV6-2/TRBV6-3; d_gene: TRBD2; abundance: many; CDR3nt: TGTGCCAGCAGCAGAGGACTAGCGGAGATATGGTACAAAAACATTCAGTACTTC; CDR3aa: CASSRGLAEIWYKNIQYF
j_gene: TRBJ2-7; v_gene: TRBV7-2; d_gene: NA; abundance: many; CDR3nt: TGTGCCAGCAGCCCGGTCCATAGAGGAACCTACGAGCAGTACTTC; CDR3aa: CASSPVHRGTYEQYF
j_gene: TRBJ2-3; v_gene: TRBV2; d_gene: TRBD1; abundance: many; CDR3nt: TGTGCCAGCAGCCCCCCACAGGGGCGCACAGATACGCAGTATTTT; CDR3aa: CASSPPQGRTDTQYF
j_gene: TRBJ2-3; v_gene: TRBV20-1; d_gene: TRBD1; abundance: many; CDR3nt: TGCAGTGCCACGACCCCGACACAGGGGGCGTTTGCAGATACGCAGTATTTT; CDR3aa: CSATTPTQGAFADTQYF
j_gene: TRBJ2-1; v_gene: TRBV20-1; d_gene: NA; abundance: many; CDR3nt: TGCAGTGCTAGGTCGACGGTCTCCTACAATGAGCAGTTCTTC; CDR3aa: CSARSTVSYNEQFF
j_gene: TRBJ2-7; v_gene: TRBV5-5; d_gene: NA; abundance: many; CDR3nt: TGTGCCAGCAGCAGGGGGGCGGGGGACCACGAGCAGTACTTC; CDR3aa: CASSRGAGDHEQYF
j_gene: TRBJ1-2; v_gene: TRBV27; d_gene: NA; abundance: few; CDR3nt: TGTGCCAGCAGTTTACAGGGTGGAAAGGGCTATGGCTACACCTTC; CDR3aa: CASSLQGGKGYGYTF
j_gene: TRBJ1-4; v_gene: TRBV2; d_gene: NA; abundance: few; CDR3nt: TGTGCCAGCAAAGGACCCGGGACTAATGAAAAACTGTTTTTT; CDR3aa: CASKGPGTNEKLFF
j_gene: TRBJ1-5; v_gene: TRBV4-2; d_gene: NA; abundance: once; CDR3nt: TGTGCCAGCAGCCAAATGACGGTCAATCAGCCCCAGCATTTT; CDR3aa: CASSQMTVNQPQHF
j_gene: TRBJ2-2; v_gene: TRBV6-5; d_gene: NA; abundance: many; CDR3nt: TGTGCCAGCAGTTACGGCGAGGCCGGGGAGCTGTTTTTT; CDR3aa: CASSYGEAGELFF
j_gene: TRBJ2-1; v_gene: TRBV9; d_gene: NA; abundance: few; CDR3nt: TGTGCCAGCAGCGAGGGGGGACTCACCCAGGAGCAGTTCTTC; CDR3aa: CASSEGGLTQEQFF
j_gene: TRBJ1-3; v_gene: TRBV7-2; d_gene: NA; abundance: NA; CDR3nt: TGTGCCAGCAGATTCCTAACACCAGGAAACACCATATATTTT; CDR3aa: CASRFLTPGNTIYF
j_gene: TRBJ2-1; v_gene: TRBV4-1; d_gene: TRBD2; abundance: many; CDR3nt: TGCGCCAGCAGCCAAGGGGCTAGCGGGGGTTCCTACAATGAGCAGTTCTTC; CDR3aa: CASSQGASGGSYNEQFF
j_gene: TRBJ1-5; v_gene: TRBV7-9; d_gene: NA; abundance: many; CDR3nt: TGTGCCAGCAGCCAGAACAGGGATAATCAGCCCCAGCATTTT; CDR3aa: CASSQNRDNQPQHF
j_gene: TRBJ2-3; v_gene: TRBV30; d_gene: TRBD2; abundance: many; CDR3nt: TGTGCCTGGAGTGTACCGGGGACTAGAGATACGCAGTATTTT; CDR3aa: CAWSVPGTRDTQYF